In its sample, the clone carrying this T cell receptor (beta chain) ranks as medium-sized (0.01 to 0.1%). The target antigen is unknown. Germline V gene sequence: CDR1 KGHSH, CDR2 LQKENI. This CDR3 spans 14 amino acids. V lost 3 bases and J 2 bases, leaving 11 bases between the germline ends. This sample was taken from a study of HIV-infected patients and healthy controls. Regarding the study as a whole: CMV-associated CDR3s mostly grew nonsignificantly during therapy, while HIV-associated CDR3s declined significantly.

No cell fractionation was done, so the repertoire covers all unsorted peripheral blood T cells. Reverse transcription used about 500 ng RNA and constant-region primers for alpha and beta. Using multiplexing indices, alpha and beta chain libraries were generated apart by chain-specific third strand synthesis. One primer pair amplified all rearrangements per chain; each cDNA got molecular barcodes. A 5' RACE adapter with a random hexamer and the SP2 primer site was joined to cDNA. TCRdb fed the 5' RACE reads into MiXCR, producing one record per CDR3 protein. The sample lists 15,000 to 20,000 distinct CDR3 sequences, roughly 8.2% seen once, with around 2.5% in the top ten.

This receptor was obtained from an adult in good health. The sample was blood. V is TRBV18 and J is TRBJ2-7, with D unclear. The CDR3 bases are TGTGCCAGCTCACCCTCGACGGGCACCTACGAGCAGTACTTC. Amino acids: CASSPSTGTYEQYF.